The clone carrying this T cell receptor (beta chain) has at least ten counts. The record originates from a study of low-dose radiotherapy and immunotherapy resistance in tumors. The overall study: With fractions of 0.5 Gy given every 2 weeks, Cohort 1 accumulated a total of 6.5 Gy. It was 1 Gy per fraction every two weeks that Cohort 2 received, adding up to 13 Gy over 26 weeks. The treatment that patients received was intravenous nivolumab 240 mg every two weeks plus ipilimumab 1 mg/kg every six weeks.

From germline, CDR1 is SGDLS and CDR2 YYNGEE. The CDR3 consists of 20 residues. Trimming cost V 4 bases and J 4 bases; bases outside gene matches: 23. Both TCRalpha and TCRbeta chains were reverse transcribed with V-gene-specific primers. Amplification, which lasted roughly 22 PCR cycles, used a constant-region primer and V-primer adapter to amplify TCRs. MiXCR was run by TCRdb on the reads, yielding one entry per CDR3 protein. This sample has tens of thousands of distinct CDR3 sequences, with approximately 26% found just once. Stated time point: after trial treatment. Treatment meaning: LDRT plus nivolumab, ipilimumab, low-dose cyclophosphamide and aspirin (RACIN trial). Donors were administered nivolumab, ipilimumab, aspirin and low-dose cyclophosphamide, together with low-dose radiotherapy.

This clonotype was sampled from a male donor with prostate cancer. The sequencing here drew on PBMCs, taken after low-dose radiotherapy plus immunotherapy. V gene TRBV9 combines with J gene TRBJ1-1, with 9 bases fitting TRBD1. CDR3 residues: CASSQDWTGTGWELSTEAFF. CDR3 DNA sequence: TGTGCCAGCAGCCAAGATTGGACCGGGACAGGGTGGGAGTTAAGCACTGAAGCTTTCTTT.